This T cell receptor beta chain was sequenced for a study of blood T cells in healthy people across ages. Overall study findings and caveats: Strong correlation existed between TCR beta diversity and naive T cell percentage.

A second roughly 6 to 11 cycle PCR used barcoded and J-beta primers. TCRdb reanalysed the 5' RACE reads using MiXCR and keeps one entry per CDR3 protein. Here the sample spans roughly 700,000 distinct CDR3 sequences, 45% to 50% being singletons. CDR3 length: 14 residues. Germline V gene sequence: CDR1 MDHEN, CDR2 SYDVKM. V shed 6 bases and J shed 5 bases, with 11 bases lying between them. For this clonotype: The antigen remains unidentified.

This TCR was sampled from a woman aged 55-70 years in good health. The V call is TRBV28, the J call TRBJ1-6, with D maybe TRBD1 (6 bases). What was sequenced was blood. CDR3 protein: CASRETGNNSPLHF. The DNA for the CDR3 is TGTGCCAGCAGAGAAACAGGGAATAATTCACCCCTCCACTTT.